This paragraph covers one TCR beta chain sequence. Antigen: not known. TCRdb analysed the 5' RACE reads with MiXCR anew, one entry per CDR3 protein. The table has 670,000 or so distinct CDR3 sequences, roughly 19% seen once. This specimen comes from a study of CD8 T cells in ankylosing spondylitis. V lost 1 base and J lost 1; bases outside the gene matches: 5. CDR1 is SGHAT and CDR2 is FQNNGV in the germline V gene. This CDR3 has 16 residues. Study-level points and caveats: Apparently characteristic of ankylosing spondylitis blood was a TCR beta motif (eight highly homologous variants).

The receptor comes from a male donor with ankylosing spondylitis. The sample taken for sequencing was blood, either unsorted or a sorted T cell fraction (not recorded which). The gene calls are TRBV11-2 and TRBJ2-3; TRBD2 matches at 7 bases. The CDR3 is CASSLVGRGGTDTQYF. The CDR3 region has the DNA TGTGCCAGCAGCTTAGTAGGACGGGGGGGCACAGATACGCAGTATTTT.